This passage covers 21 T cell receptor beta chains from one sample sequenced in a study of cytomegalovirus exposure and HLA in healthy donors. The PCR was carried out with 60 Vbeta primers and 13 Jbeta primers. The data were produced by immunoSEQ multiplex PCR, yet TCRdb's version contains in-frame clones alone and is incomplete. The sample consists of more than 150,000 clones, more than 75% of them appearing once. Sequencing input: PBMCs. Source of these receptors: a male donor in good health and CMV-seronegative.

This chain uses TRBV5-1 with TRBJ2-3, with 8 bases matching TRBD2. The ends lost 7 bases at V and 2 bases at J; junction bases unmatched: 6. The CDR3 has 14 amino acids. Germline V gives CDR1 SGHRS, CDR2 YFSETQ. The CDR3 sequence: CASGQRGITDTQYF. The CDR3 DNA reads as TGCGCCAGCGGCCAGCGGGGGATCACAGATACGCAGTATTTT.

This rearrangement joins TRBV21-1 to TRBJ2-7; the table's TRBD2 call for D was not verified on the DNA. TRBV21-1 is listed as a pseudogene. The CDR3 spans 13 residues. The CDR3 sequence: CASRRGISYEQYF. CDR3 nucleotides: TGTGCCAGCAGACGAGGCATTTCCTACGAGCAGTACTTC.

CDR3 in amino acids: CASSLGGPRLNTEAFF. CDR3 nucleotides: TGTGCCAGCAGTTTGGGGGGGCCACGACTGAACACTGAAGCTTTCTTT. The chain has TRBV28 and TRBJ1-1, with D maybe TRBD1 (6 bases). The CDR3 is made up of 16 amino acids. Germline CDR1 is MDHEN and CDR2 is SYDVKM. With 3 bases removed from V and 0 bases from J, the gap between germline ends came to 14 bases.

This rearrangement joins TRBV4-3 to TRBJ2-7; the D is unclear. This CDR3 is 13 amino acids long. Germline assignment: CDR1 LGHNA and CDR2 YSLEER. Trimming pared 0 bases from V and 6 bases from J, leaving 9 bases between. CDR3 region: CASSQEAHREQYF. CDR3 in DNA: TGCGCCAGCAGCCAAGAGGCTCACCGCGAGCAGTACTTC.

The chain joins TRBV5-1 to TRBJ2-1; maybe TRBD2 (5 bases). The germline CDR1 and CDR2 sequences are SGHRS and YFSETQ. Trimming pared 1 base from V and 7 bases from J, leaving 12 bases between. There are 14 residues in the CDR3. CDR3 in amino acids: CASSLMPSLNEQFF. CDR3 nucleotide sequence: TGCGCCAGCAGCTTGATGCCTAGCTTGAATGAGCAGTTCTTC.

This chain uses TRBV4-1 with TRBJ2-3; TRBD2 aligns across 7 bases. The V segment lost 5 bases and the J segment 6 bases; nucleotides outside the gene matches: 5. The germline V gene encodes CDR1 MGHRA and CDR2 YSYEKL. This CDR3 has 13 amino acids. The CDR3 sequence is CASSIRLADTQYF. The CDR3 coding sequence is TGCGCCAGCAGCATCCGACTAGCCGATACGCAGTATTTT.

This chain links TRBV13 with TRBJ2-2; 15 positions agree with TRBD2. Per the germline V gene, CDR1 is PRHDT and CDR2 is FYEKMQ (reference sequence). The CDR3 length is 20 residues. V shed 5 bases and J 1 base; nucleotides not matched to a gene: 11. The CDR3 protein is CASSPEGLAGGPLNTGELFF. CDR3 in DNA: TGTGCCAGCAGCCCCGAGGGACTAGCGGGAGGCCCATTGAACACCGGGGAGCTGTTTTTT. Drawing the rest from reference TRBV13 and TRBJ2-2, the complete variable domain is AAGVIQSPRHLIKEKRETATLKCYPIPRHDTVYWYQQGPGQDPQFLISFYEKMQSDKGSIPDRFSAQQFSDYHSELNMSSLELGDSALYFCASSPEGLAGGPLNTGELFFGEGSRLTVL.

J is TRBJ2-7 and V is TRBV6-1, with a weak D call TRBD2 (5 bases). The germline V gene encodes CDR1 MNHNS and CDR2 SASEGT. V was shortened by 4 bases and J by 2 bases, with 6 bases between the two germline ends. The CDR3 contains 12 residues. The CDR3 protein is CASSGTAYEQYF. As DNA, the CDR3 is TGTGCCAGCAGTGGGACTGCCTACGAGCAGTACTTC.

This clone was counted a few times. The rearrangement uses TRBV5-4 and TRBJ1-3, with 7 bases matching TRBD1. The germline gives CDR1 SGHNT, CDR2 YYREEE (reference sequence). V gave up 1 base and J gave up 10 bases; unmatched junction bases: 5. This CDR3 is 13 amino acids long. CDR3 in amino acids: CASSLNRGGTIYF. CDR3 DNA sequence: TGTGCCAGCAGCTTGAACAGGGGCGGAACCATATATTTT.

The chain has TRBV7-2 and TRBJ2-7; D possibly corresponds to TRBD2 (6 bases). CDR3 length: 14 amino acids. Trimming cost V 3 bases and J 2 bases, with 11 bases left between them. Germline loops: CDR1 SGHTA, CDR2 FQGNSA. The CDR3 protein is CASSFKGLTYEQYF. The CDR3, as DNA: TGTGCCAGCAGCTTCAAGGGACTGACCTACGAGCAGTACTTC.

The V gene is TRBV19, the J gene TRBJ1-1; D is ambiguous. Per the germline V gene, CDR1 is LNHDA and CDR2 is SQIVND (reference sequence). Trimming took 4 bases from V and 4 from J, leaving 10 bases between them. CDR3 length equals 13 residues. The CDR3 here is CASSTQRSTEAFF. CDR3 bases: TGTGCCAGTAGTACCCAGAGGAGCACTGAAGCTTTCTTT.

The chain is built from TRBV7-2 and TRBJ1-2, with 12 nucleotides matching TRBD1. From germline, CDR1 is SGHTA and CDR2 FQGNSA. V lost 5 bases to trimming and J lost 10 bases; unmatched junction nucleotides: 8. This CDR3 has 14 residues. The CDR3 DNA reads as TGTGCCAGCAGCCCGGGACAGGGGGCGCGCGACTACACCTTC. Translated: CASSPGQGARDYTF.

J is TRBJ1-1 and V is TRBV27; 7 positions match TRBD1. The CDR3 is 18 amino acids. From germline, CDR1 is MNHEY and CDR2 SMNVEV (reference sequence). V lost 2 bases, J lost 2 bases, and 14 bases stayed unmatched. The CDR3 loop is CASSLKPPTGWQNTEAFF. CDR3 DNA sequence: TGTGCCAGCAGTTTAAAACCCCCGACAGGGTGGCAAAACACTGAAGCTTTCTTT.

This clone was seen more than once but under ten times. The chain couples TRBV11-2 to TRBJ2-7, with TRBD2 matching 12 bases. In germline, CDR1 is SGHAT, CDR2 FQNNGV. With V trimmed by 2 bases and J by 5 bases, 10 bases remained unmatched. This CDR3 spans 17 amino acids. The CDR3 DNA follows: TGTGCCAGCAGCTTAACCTCTAGCGGGGGGGCCGTCCACGAGCAGTACTTC. Translating it yields CASSLTSSGGAVHEQYF.

The chain joins TRBV5-1 to TRBJ1-2; 7 bases are a match to TRBD1. Germline lookup yields CDR1 SGHRS and CDR2 YFSETQ. V lost 0 bases and J lost 6; bases outside the gene matches: 2. This CDR3 comprises 13 residues. The CDR3 sequence is CASSLAGTDGYTF. In DNA form, the CDR3 reads TGCGCCAGCAGCTTGGCCGGGACAGATGGCTACACCTTC.

The chain has TRBV7-9 and TRBJ1-2; 9 nucleotides match TRBD1. The germline V gene has CDR1 SEHNR and CDR2 FQNEAQ (reference sequence). This CDR3 has 17 residues. Trimming at V came to 5 bases and at J to 1 base, leaving 11 bases not matched to a gene. The CDR3, as DNA: TGTGCCAGCAGCGCTCCCGGGACAGGGTTGGGTAACTATGGCTACACCTTC. Amino acids: CASSAPGTGLGNYGYTF.

The V call is TRBV7-7, the J call TRBJ2-5, with D perhaps matching TRBD2 (6 bases). Trimming stripped 1 base from V and 1 base from J, with 10 bases between. The germline V gene has CDR1 SSHAT and CDR2 FNYEAQ (reference sequence). The CDR3 contains 15 residues. The CDR3 nucleotides read TGTGCCAGCAGCTTAGTAACGGGAGCCCAAGAGACCCAGTACTTC. Its protein is CASSLVTGAQETQYF.

In the case of this clone: Additional DNA sequences in this sample encode the identical CDR3. The rearrangement joins TRBV11-2 to TRBJ2-2; 9 nucleotides agree with TRBD2. V lost 2 bases to trimming and J lost 6 bases; unmatched junction nucleotides: 4. This CDR3 spans 15 amino acids. Germline CDR1 and CDR2: SGHAT and FQNNGV. The CDR3 nucleotides read TGTGCCAGCAGCTTAAGGGTAGCGGGAGCCGGGGAGCTGTTTTTT. Its translation: CASSLRVAGAGELFF.

The chain couples TRBV11-2 to TRBJ2-7, with a possible D match to TRBD1 (6 bases). V shed 6 bases and J shed 4 bases, with 16 bases lying between them. Per germline, CDR1 SGHAT and CDR2 FQNNGV. The CDR3 is 14 residues long. DNA of the CDR3: TGTGCCAGCAGAGCAGGGGCGACGAGGTACGAGCAGTACTTC. Translated: CASRAGATRYEQYF.

This rearrangement joins TRBV10-3 to TRBJ1-1; 12 bases align to TRBD1. Looked up from germline, CDR1 is ENHRY and CDR2 is SYGVKD. This CDR3 has 17 residues. V shed 0 bases, J shed 4 bases, and the junction held 6 bases outside the gene matches. The CDR3 spells CAISESFGTGGGTEAFF. CDR3 DNA: TGTGCCATCAGTGAGTCTTTTGGGACAGGGGGCGGCACTGAAGCTTTCTTT.

The V gene is TRBV2, the J gene TRBJ2-3, with 10 positions matching TRBD1. From germline, CDR1 is SNHLY and CDR2 FYNNEI. This CDR3 region has 15 residues. With V trimmed by 2 bases and J by 9 bases, 8 bases remained unmatched. CDR3 protein: CASSERDRGGSTQYF. CDR3 nucleotides: TGTGCCAGCAGTGAACGGGACAGGGGCGGTTCCACGCAGTATTTT. Full variable domain (rest looked up from reference TRBV2 and TRBJ2-3): EPEVTQTPSHQVTQMGQEVILRCVPISNHLYFYWYRQILGQKVEFLVSFYNNEISEKSEIFDDQFSVERPDGSNFTLKIRSTKLEDSAMYFCASSERDRGGSTQYFGPGTRLTVL.